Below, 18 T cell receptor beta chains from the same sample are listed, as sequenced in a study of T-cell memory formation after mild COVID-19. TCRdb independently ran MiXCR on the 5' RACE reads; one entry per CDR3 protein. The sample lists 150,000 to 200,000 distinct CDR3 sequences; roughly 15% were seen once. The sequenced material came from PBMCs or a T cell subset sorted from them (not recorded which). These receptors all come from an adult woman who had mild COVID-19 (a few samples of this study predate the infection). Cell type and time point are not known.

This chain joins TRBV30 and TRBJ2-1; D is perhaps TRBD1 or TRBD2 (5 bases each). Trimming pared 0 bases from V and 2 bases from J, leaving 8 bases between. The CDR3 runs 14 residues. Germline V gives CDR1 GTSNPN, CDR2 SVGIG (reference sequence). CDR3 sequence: CAWSVGVPYNEQFF. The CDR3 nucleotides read TGTGCCTGGAGTGTGGGGGTGCCCTACAATGAGCAGTTCTTC.

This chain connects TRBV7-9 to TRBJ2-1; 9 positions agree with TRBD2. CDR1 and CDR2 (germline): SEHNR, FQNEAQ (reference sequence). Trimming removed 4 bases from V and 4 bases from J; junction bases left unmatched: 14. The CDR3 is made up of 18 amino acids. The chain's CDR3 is CASSSIAGDYIQYNEQFF. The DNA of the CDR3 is TGTGCCAGCAGCTCTATAGCGGGAGACTATATCCAATACAATGAGCAGTTCTTC.

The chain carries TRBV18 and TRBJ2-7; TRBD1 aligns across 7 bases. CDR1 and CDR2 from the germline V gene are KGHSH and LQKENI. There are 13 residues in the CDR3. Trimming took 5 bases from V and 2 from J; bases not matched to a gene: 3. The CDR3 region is CASSEGATYEQYF. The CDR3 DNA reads TGTGCCAGCTCAGAGGGGGCAACCTACGAGCAGTACTTC.

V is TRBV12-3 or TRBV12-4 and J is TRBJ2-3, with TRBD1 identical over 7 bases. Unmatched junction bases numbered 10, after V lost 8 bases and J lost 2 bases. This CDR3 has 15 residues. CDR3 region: CASGTRDSSTDTQYF. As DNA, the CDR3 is TGTGCCAGCGGGACACGGGACAGCTCCACAGATACGCAGTATTTT.

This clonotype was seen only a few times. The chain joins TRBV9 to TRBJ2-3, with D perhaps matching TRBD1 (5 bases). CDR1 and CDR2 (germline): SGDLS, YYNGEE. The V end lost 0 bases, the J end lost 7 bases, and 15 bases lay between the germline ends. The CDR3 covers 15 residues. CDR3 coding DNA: TGTGCCAGCAGCGTAGCTACAGGCTTGTTAAATACGCAGTATTTT. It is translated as CASSVATGLLNTQYF.

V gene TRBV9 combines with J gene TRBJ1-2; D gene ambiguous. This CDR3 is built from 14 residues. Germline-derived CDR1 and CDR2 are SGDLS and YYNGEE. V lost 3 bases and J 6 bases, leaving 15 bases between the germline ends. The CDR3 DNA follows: TGTGCCAGCAGCGCCGGAGGCCGCGGCGATGGCTACACCTTC. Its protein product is CASSAGGRGDGYTF.

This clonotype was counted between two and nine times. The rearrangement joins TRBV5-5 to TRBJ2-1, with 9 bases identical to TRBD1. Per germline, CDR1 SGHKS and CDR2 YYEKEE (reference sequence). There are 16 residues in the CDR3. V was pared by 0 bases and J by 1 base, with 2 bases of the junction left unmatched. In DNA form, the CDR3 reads TGTGCCAGCAGCTTGGCGGGGACAGGGTCCTACAATGAGCAGTTCTTC. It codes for CASSLAGTGSYNEQFF.

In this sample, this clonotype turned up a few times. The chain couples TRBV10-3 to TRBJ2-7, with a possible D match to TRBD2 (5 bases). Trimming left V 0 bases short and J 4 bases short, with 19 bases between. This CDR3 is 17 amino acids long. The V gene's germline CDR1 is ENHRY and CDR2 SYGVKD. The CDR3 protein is CAISESDSGGPGYEQYF. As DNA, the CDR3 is TGTGCCATCAGTGAGTCGGATTCGGGCGGACCGGGGTACGAGCAGTACTTC.

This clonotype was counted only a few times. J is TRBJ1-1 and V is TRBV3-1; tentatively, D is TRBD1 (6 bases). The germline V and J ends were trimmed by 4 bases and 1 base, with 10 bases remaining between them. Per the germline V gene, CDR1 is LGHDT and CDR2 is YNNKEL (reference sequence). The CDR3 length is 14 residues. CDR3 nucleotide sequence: TGTGCCAGCAGCCCATGGACAGCGAACACTGAAGCTTTCTTT. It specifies CASSPWTANTEAFF.

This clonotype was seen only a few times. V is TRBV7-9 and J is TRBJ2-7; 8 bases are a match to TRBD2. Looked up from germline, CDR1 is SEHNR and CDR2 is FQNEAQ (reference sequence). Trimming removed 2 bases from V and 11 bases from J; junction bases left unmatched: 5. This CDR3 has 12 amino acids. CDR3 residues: CASSLRGLGEYF. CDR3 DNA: TGTGCCAGCAGCTTAAGGGGACTAGGGGAGTACTTC.

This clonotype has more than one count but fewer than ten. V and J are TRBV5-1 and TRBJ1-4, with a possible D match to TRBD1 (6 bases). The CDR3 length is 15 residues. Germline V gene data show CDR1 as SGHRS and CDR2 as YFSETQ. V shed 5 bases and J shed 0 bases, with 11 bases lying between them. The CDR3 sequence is CASRWTAATNEKLFF. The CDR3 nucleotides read TGCGCCAGCAGATGGACAGCTGCAACTAATGAAAAACTGTTTTTT.

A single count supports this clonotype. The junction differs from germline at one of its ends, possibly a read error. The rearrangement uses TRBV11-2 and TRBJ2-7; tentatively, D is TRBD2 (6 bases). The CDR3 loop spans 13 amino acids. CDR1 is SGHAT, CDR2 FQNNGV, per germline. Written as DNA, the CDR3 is TGTGCCAGCAGCACGACGCGGGGACGGATTACAAGCTTC. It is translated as CASSTTRGRITSF.

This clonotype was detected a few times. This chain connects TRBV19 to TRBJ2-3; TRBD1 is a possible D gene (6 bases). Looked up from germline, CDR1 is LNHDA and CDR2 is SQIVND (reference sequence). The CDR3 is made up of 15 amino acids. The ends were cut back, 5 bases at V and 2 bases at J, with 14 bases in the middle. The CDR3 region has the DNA TGTGCCAGTAGTCCCAGGGGTACTTTCACAGATACGCAGTATTTT. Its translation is CASSPRGTFTDTQYF.

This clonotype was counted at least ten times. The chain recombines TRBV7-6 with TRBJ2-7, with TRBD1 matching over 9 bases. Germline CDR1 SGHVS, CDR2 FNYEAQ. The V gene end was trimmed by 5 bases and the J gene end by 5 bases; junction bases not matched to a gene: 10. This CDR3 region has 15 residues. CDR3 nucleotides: TGTGCCAGCAGCCTTACAGGGGGCGCAGAAGACGAGCAGTACTTC. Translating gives CASSLTGGAEDEQYF.

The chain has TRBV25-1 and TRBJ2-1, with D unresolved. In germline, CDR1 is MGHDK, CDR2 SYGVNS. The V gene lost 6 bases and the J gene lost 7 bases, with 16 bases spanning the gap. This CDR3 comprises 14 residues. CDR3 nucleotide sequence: TGTGCCAGCAGAAACATCGCCCTAAGTAATGAGCAGTTCTTC. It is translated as CASRNIALSNEQFF.

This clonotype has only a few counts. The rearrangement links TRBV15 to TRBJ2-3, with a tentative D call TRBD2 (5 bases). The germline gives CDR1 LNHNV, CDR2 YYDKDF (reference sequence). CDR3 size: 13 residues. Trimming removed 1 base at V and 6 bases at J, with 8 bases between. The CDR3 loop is CATSRAGMDTQYF. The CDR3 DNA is TGTGCCACCAGCAGAGCGGGGATGGATACGCAGTATTTT.

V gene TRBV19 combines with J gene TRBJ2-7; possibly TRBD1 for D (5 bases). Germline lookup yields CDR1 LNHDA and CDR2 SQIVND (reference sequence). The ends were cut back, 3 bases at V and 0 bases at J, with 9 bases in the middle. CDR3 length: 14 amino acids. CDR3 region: CASSIVDTSYEQYF. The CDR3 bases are TGTGCCAGTAGTATCGTGGACACCTCCTACGAGCAGTACTTC.

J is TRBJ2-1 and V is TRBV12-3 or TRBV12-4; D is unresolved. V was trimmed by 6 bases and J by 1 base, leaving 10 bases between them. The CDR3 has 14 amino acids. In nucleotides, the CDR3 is TGTGCCAGCAGGATTGACCAGTCCTACAATGAGCAGTTCTTC. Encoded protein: CASRIDQSYNEQFF.